This TCR beta chain was obtained from a study of early T cells in non-severe SARS-CoV-2 infection. For the study at large: The study sequenced bulk RNA from unsorted whole blood, with chains unpaired. Study conclusions and caveats: Using VDJdb, the matching emphasized anti-spike CD8 responses while missing private and CD4 specificities.

This clonotype appeared many times. The antigen remains unidentified. The CDR3 runs to 16 residues. Germline V lookup: CDR1 SGHNT, CDR2 YENEEA. The germline V and J ends were trimmed by 1 base and 2 bases, with 9 bases remaining between them. cDNA molecules, individually, were tagged with unique molecular identifiers. TCRdb re-derived calls from the 5' RACE reads in MiXCR, one entry per CDR3 protein. This table has about 35,000 distinct CDR3 sequences, over 4.5% appearing once. The sample was whole blood. The rearrangement uses TRBV11-3 and TRBJ2-6, with D hard to call. This TCR was sampled from an adult who was a healthcare worker with PCR-confirmed SARS-CoV-2 infection or an uninfected control (not recorded which). CDR3 in amino acids: CASSLGTVPGANVLTF. The CDR3 region has the DNA TGTGCCAGCAGCTTAGGTACAGTCCCTGGGGCCAACGTCCTGACTTTC.